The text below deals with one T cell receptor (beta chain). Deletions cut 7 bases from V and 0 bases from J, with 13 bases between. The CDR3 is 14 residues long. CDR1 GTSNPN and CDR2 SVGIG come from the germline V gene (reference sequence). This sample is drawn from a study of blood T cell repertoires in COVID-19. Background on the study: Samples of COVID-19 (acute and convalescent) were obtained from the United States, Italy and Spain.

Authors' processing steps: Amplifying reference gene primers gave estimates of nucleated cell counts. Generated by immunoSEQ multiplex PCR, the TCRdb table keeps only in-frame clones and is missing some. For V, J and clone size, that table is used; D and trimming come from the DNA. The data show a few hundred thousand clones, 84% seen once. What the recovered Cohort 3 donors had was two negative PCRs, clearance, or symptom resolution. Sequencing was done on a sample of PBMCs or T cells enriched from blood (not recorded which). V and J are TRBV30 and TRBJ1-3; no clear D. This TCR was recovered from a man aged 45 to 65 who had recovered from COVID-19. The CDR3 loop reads CASPGSNSGNTIYF. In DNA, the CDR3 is TGTGCCTCCCCGGGATCAAACTCTGGAAACACCATATATTTT.